This T cell receptor (beta chain) is drawn from a study of cytomegalovirus exposure and HLA in healthy donors. Primers for the PCR totalled 60 Vbeta and 13 Jbeta. Using immunoSEQ multiplex PCR, the repertoire was profiled, and TCRdb retains in-frame clones only, with some absent. This table has approximately 100,000 clones, approximately 80% appearing once. The CDR3 is made up of 16 amino acids. CDR1 is MNHEY and CDR2 is SMNVEV in the germline V gene (reference sequence). With 4 bases removed from V and 5 bases from J, the gap between germline ends came to 20 bases. The V and J genes are TRBV27 and TRBJ2-5; D perhaps matches TRBD2 (5 bases). The specimen was PBMCs. The sequence was obtained from a man aged 18 to 29 in good health and CMV-seronegative. This CDR3 is CASSSAARGLIETQYF. CDR3 in DNA: TGTGCCAGCAGTTCCGCCGCCCGAGGGCTGATCGAGACCCAGTACTTC.